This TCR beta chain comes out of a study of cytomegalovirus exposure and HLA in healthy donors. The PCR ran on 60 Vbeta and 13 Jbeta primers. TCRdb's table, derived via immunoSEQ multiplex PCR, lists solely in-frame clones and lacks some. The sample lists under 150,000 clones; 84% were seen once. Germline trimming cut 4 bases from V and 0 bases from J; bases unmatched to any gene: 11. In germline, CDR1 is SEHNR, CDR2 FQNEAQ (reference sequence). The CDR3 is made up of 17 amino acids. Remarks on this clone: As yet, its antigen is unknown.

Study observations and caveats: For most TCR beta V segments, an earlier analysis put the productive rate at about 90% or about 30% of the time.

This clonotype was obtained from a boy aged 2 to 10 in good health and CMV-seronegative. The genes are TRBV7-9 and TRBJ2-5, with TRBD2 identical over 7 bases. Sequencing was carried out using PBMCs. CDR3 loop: CASSSRGEGWHQETQYF. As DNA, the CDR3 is TGTGCCAGCAGCTCTCGGGGGGAGGGGTGGCACCAAGAGACCCAGTACTTC.